The source of this T cell receptor (beta chain) is a study of cytomegalovirus exposure and HLA in healthy donors. About the research overall: Within an early data release were about 80 million unique TCRs drawn from HLA-typed donors.

PCR was performed using 60 Vbeta and 13 Jbeta primers. TCRdb's table, derived via immunoSEQ multiplex PCR, lists solely in-frame clones and lacks some. The sample includes about 75,000 clones, approximately 80% of them seen just once. The TCR originated in a man between 65 and 85 years old in good health and CMV-seropositive. The specimen was PBMCs.

CDR3: CASSPRTSGSLPDTQYF. The CDR3 coding sequence is TGTGCCAGCTCCCCCAGGACTAGCGGCTCACTGCCAGATACGCAGTATTTT. V usage is TRBV18 and J usage is TRBJ2-3; 10 bases are a match to TRBD2. This CDR3 is 17 amino acids long. Germline V CDR1 and CDR2: KGHSH, LQKENI. Losses at the gene ends were 6 bases for V and 4 bases for J; bases not matched to a gene: 13.